This TCR beta chain was retrieved from a study of T cell responses to AZD1222 COVID-19 vaccine. General study points: Donors, mostly white British, included more females; clonal diversity was possibly underestimated. The CD4 TCRs associated with vaccination extended across spike and predominated at 160-218 and 743-854.

Note on this clone: Its antigen is as yet unknown.

Germline CDR1 reads KGHSH; CDR2 reads LQKENI. V shed 4 bases, J shed 5 bases, and the junction held 14 bases outside the gene matches. This CDR3 is built from 16 residues. Sequencing used immunoSEQ multiplex PCR; TCRdb keeps in-frame clones, though not all of them. The table includes 150,000 or so clones, 85% to 90% detected once. The clonotype originates from an adult in good health. The chain joins TRBV18 to TRBJ2-7, with 7 positions matching TRBD2. The sample here was peripheral blood, taken on day 0 of AZD1222 vaccination. This CDR3 reads CASSLSPGDGRNEQYF. The CDR3 nucleotides read TGTGCCAGCTCACTAAGTCCGGGGGACGGGAGGAACGAGCAGTACTTC.